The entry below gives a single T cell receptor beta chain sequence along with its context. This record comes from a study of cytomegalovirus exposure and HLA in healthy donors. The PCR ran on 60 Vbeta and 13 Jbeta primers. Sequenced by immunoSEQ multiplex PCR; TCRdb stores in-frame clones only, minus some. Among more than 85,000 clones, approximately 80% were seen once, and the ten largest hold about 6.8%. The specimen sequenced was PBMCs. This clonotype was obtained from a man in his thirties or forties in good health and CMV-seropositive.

This CDR3 reads CASSESEQQETQYF. The CDR3 DNA reads as TGTGCCAGCAGTGAATCCGAACAGCAAGAGACCCAGTACTTC. The chain carries TRBV25-1 and TRBJ2-5; D remains ambiguous. Between the trimmed V and J ends, which lost 1 base and 2 bases, there was a span of 8 bases. The CDR3 spans 14 residues. Germline loops: CDR1 MGHDK, CDR2 SYGVNS.